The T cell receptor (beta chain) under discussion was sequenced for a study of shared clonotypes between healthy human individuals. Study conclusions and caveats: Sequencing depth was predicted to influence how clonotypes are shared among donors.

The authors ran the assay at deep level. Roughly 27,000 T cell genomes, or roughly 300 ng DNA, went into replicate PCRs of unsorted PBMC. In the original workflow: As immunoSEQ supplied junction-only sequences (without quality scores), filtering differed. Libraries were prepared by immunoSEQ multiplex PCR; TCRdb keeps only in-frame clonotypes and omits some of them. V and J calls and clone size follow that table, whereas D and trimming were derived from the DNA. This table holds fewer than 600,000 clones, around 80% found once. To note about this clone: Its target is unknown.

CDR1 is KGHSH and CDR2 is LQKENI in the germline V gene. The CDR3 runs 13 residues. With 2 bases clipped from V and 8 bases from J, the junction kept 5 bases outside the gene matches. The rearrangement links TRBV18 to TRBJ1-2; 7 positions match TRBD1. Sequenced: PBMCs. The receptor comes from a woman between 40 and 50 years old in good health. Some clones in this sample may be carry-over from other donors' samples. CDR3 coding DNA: TGTGCCAGCTCACCAGACAGGGAAAAAGGCTACACCTTC. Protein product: CASSPDREKGYTF.